These T cell receptor beta chains were read from a single sample in a study of blood T cell repertoires in COVID-19. Repertoires were generated with immunoSEQ multiplex PCR, while TCRdb's copy carries only in-frame clones and drops some. The sample includes some 250,000 clones, around 90% seen only once; the top ten take approximately 7.6%. Sequencing was performed on peripheral blood. The source is a man aged 55-75 years who had recovered from COVID-19. Both conserved end residues are part of each CDR3. A D gene is named only where the DNA matches it firmly. The listing skips clone size in some rows; elsewhere it reads once, few, many or a size class.

J: TRBJ2-6
V: TRBV7-9
size: NA
D: TRBD1
DNA: TGTGCCAGCAGCCATGGGACAGGAATCTCTGGGGCCAACGTCCTGACTTTC
CDR3: CASSHGTGISGANVLTF

J: TRBJ2-7
V: TRBV6-5
size: few
D: TRBD1
DNA: TGTGCCAGCGAGACGGGACAGGGATACTACGAGCAGTACTTC
CDR3: CASETGQGYYEQYF

J: TRBJ1-4
V: TRBV7-2
size: NA
D: NA
DNA: TGTGCCAGCAGCTATAGAGGAAACTCAAATGAAAAACTGTTTTTT
CDR3: CASSYRGNSNEKLFF

J: TRBJ2-5
V: TRBV4-1
size: NA
D: TRBD1
DNA: TGCGCCAGCAGCATCACCGGACAGGGCAAAGAGACCCAGTACTTC
CDR3: CASSITGQGKETQYF

J: TRBJ1-1
V: TRBV3-1/TRBV3-2
size: once
D: NA
DNA: TGTGCCAGCAGCCAAGGACGGGGATGGGGCACTGAAGCTTTCTTT
CDR3: CASSQGRGWGTEAFF

J: TRBJ1-3
V: TRBV5-7
size: NA
D: NA
DNA: TGTGCCAGCAGCTTGGGTCCCGACAGGTCTGGAAACACCATATATTTT
CDR3: CASSLGPDRSGNTIYF

J: TRBJ1-1
V: TRBV18
size: NA
D: NA
DNA: TGTGCCAGCTCACCACAGGGGGGGATCACTGAAGCTTTCTTT
CDR3: CASSPQGGITEAFF

J: TRBJ2-7
V: TRBV28
size: NA
D: NA
DNA: TGTGCCAGCAGGTTGGGGGCTTACGAGCAGTACTTC
CDR3: CASRLGAYEQYF

J: TRBJ2-1
V: TRBV29-1
size: NA
D: TRBD2
DNA: TGCAGCGTTCCCGGGGGGAGCTACTACAATGAGCAGTTCTTC
CDR3: CSVPGGSYYNEQFF

J: TRBJ2-1
V: TRBV10-1
size: NA
D: TRBD1
DNA: TGCGCCAGCAGTTATTCCCGGGACAGGGGGCTGGCAGGGCAGTTCTTC
CDR3: CASSYSRDRGLAGQFF

J: TRBJ2-1
V: TRBV7-2
size: once
D: TRBD2
DNA: TGTGCCAGCAGTCGGCTTGAAGCGGGATACTACAATGAGCAGTTCTTC
CDR3: CASSRLEAGYYNEQFF

J: TRBJ2-5
V: TRBV30
size: NA
D: NA
DNA: TGTGCCTGGAGTTTGCTAGGTGAGACCCAGTACTTC
CDR3: CAWSLLGETQYF

J: TRBJ1-5
V: TRBV6-5
size: NA
D: TRBD1
DNA: TGTGCCAGCAAGACGACAGGGGGCAATCAGCCCCAGCATTTT
CDR3: CASKTTGGNQPQHF

J: TRBJ1-1
V: TRBV18
size: once
D: TRBD1
DNA: TGTGCCAGCTCAGCGACAGGGGTAGGCACTGAAGCTTTCTTT
CDR3: CASSATGVGTEAFF

J: TRBJ2-1
V: TRBV3-1/TRBV3-2
size: NA
D: TRBD2
DNA: TGTGCCAGCAGCTCAAAGGGGCTAGCGGGGGGGCCGGGCAATGAGCAGTTCTTC
CDR3: CASSSKGLAGGPGNEQFF

J: TRBJ2-3
V: TRBV15
size: NA
D: NA
DNA: TGTGCCACCAGCAGAGATCTTTCCGGGTTCACAGATACGCAGTATTTT
CDR3: CATSRDLSGFTDTQYF

J: TRBJ1-1
V: TRBV5-6
size: few
D: TRBD1
DNA: TGTGCCAGCAGCTTGGTAGAGGAGGACAGGGAAGCTTTCTTT
CDR3: CASSLVEEDREAFF

J: TRBJ1-1
V: TRBV25-1
size: once
D: NA
DNA: TGTGCCAGTCAGTTTAATGAGAACACTGAAGCTTTCTTT
CDR3: CASQFNENTEAFF

J: TRBJ2-2
V: TRBV5-1
size: NA
D: TRBD1
DNA: TGCGCCAGCAGCCCCCCGGGACAGGGTTTAACCGGGGAGCTGTTTTTT
CDR3: CASSPPGQGLTGELFF

J: TRBJ1-3
V: TRBV18
size: NA
D: NA
DNA: TGTGCCACCGCGGGGGGTGTTGGAAACACCATATATTTT
CDR3: CATAGGVGNTIYF

J: TRBJ2-5
V: TRBV5-6
size: NA
D: TRBD2
DNA: TGTGCCAGCAGCTCGCTAGCGGGGGAAGAGACCCAGTACTTC
CDR3: CASSSLAGEETQYF

J: TRBJ2-7
V: TRBV10-3
size: NA
D: NA
DNA: TGTGCCATCAGTGACAGGTCCCCCCGGGGCGAGCAGTACTTC
CDR3: CAISDRSPRGEQYF

J: TRBJ2-3
V: TRBV5-4
size: NA
D: TRBD2
DNA: TGTGCCAGCAGCCCTAGCGGGGGGCCTAAAGATACGCAGTATTTT
CDR3: CASSPSGGPKDTQYF

J: TRBJ2-1
V: TRBV5-1
size: NA
D: TRBD1
DNA: TGCGCCAGCAGCCTTAGGGGGCTGTACAATGAGCAGTTCTTC
CDR3: CASSLRGLYNEQFF

J: TRBJ1-1
V: TRBV18
size: NA
D: NA
DNA: TGTGCCAGCTCACCGACCGGGGGGCGACTCAAAGAAGCTTTCTTT
CDR3: CASSPTGGRLKEAFF

J: TRBJ2-3
V: TRBV7-9
size: NA
D: TRBD1
DNA: TGTGCCAGCAGTCTTACCGAGACAGGGGGCGGCACAGATACGCAGTATTTT
CDR3: CASSLTETGGGTDTQYF

J: TRBJ1-1
V: TRBV7-9
size: once
D: NA
DNA: TGTGCCAGCAGCTTAGATGGGAGCACTGAAGCTTTCTTT
CDR3: CASSLDGSTEAFF

J: TRBJ1-4
V: TRBV5-4
size: NA
D: TRBD1
DNA: TGTGCCAGCAGCTTACAAGGGACAGGAGAAAAACTGTTTTTT
CDR3: CASSLQGTGEKLFF

J: TRBJ2-6
V: TRBV5-1
size: NA
D: NA
DNA: TGCGCCAGCAGCCTCAGGTACTCTGGGGCCAACGTCCTGACTTTC
CDR3: CASSLRYSGANVLTF

J: TRBJ2-5
V: TRBV12-5
size: NA
D: TRBD2
DNA: TGTGCTAGTGGTTCGGGGGGGGGCGACCAAGAGACCCAGTACTTC
CDR3: CASGSGGGDQETQYF

J: TRBJ2-1
V: TRBV6-7
size: NA
D: TRBD1
DNA: TGTGCCAGCAATGAAGTAAGGGGGCCGGATGAGCAGTTCTTC
CDR3: CASNEVRGPDEQFF

J: TRBJ1-6
V: TRBV30
size: NA
D: TRBD1
DNA: TGTGCCTGGACTTCAGGGGGCGATAATTCACCCCTCCACTTT
CDR3: CAWTSGGDNSPLHF

J: TRBJ2-7
V: TRBV5-1
size: few
D: NA
DNA: TGCGCCAGCAGCTTGGAACAGGGAGCCTACGAGCAGTACTTC
CDR3: CASSLEQGAYEQYF

J: TRBJ1-5
V: TRBV2
size: NA
D: NA
DNA: TGTGCCAGCGGCGAGGGCCGCCATCAGCCCCAGCATTTT
CDR3: CASGEGRHQPQHF

J: TRBJ2-5
V: TRBV9
size: NA
D: TRBD2
DNA: TGTGCCAGCAGCCCGGGACTAGCGGAGGGGACCCAGTACTTC
CDR3: CASSPGLAEGTQYF

J: TRBJ2-6
V: TRBV6-5
size: NA
D: NA
DNA: TGTGCCAGCATGAGACGGGTCTCTGGGGCCAACGTCCTGACTTTC
CDR3: CASMRRVSGANVLTF

J: TRBJ2-1
V: TRBV6-2/TRBV6-3
size: NA
D: TRBD2
DNA: TGTGCCAGCAGTTACTCGATGGACCTTACTAGCGGGACCTACAATGAGCAGTTCTTC
CDR3: CASSYSMDLTSGTYNEQFF

J: TRBJ2-7
V: TRBV5-1
size: NA
D: TRBD1
DNA: TGCGCCAGCAGCTTGGTTACAGGGGCTCGGCACGAGCAGTACTTC
CDR3: CASSLVTGARHEQYF

J: TRBJ2-3
V: TRBV11-2
size: once
D: TRBD1
DNA: TGTGCCAGCAGTGAAGACAGGGGGGGAGATACGCAGTATTTT
CDR3: CASSEDRGGDTQYF

J: TRBJ2-5
V: TRBV19
size: once
D: NA
DNA: TGTGCCAGTAGAAAGGGGGGCGGGGGCCAAGAGACCCAGTACTTC
CDR3: CASRKGGGGQETQYF

J: TRBJ1-2
V: TRBV6-5
size: NA
D: TRBD1
DNA: TGTGCCAGCAGGGTACTCCGGGACAGGGTCTATGGCTACACCTTC
CDR3: CASRVLRDRVYGYTF

J: TRBJ1-2
V: TRBV3-1/TRBV3-2
size: NA
D: NA
DNA: TGTGCCAGCAGCCAAGGGACATTCGGCTACACCTTC
CDR3: CASSQGTFGYTF

J: TRBJ2-7
V: TRBV5-1
size: NA
D: NA
DNA: TGCGCCAGCAGCTTGTCTCCAGGATACGACGAGCAGTACTTC
CDR3: CASSLSPGYDEQYF

J: TRBJ2-1
V: TRBV3-1/TRBV3-2
size: NA
D: NA
DNA: TGTGCCAGCAGCCTTAACAGGGGGGGGATGGATGAGCAGTTCTTC
CDR3: CASSLNRGGMDEQFF

J: TRBJ2-6
V: TRBV6-1
size: NA
D: NA
DNA: TGTGCCAGCAGTGAAGCACCGGTCTCTGGGGCCAACGTCCTGACTTTC
CDR3: CASSEAPVSGANVLTF

J: TRBJ2-3
V: TRBV19
size: NA
D: TRBD2
DNA: TGTGCCAGTAGTATCCGTCGGGGGGGCTACACAGATACGCAGTATTTT
CDR3: CASSIRRGGYTDTQYF

J: TRBJ1-1
V: TRBV3-1/TRBV3-2
size: NA
D: NA
DNA: TGTGCCAGCAGCCACGGGGGAACAGCTTTCTTT
CDR3: CASSHGGTAFF

J: TRBJ1-5
V: TRBV3-1/TRBV3-2
size: NA
D: TRBD1
DNA: TGTGCCAGCAGCCCCCGGGACAGGGAAGGGGCCCAGCATTTT
CDR3: CASSPRDREGAQHF